What follows is one TCR beta chain and its context. Its antigen remains unidentified. Qualities for individual bases were not recorded, and no much larger clone is one base off. The sample belongs to a study of OX40 agonist ivuxolimab in advanced cancers. Looking at the study overall: The costimulatory receptor OX40 (CD134) was targeted by ivuxolimab, a fully human IgG2 agonistic monoclonal antibody. Intravenous ivuxolimab was administered to patients every 2 weeks at six dose levels: 0.01, 0.1, 0.3, 1.5, 3 and 10 mg/kg. Among the approximately 50 dose-escalation patients, some 20 had hepatocellular carcinoma, about 15 melanoma, 9 renal cell carcinoma and 9 head and neck cancer. The dose-escalation cohort was about 83% male with a mean age of approximately 60 years, ranging from about 23 to 85. Prior anti-PD-1, anti-PD-L1 or anti-CTLA-4 therapy was permitted, and checkpoint inhibitors had been received by less than 45% of dose-escalation patients. Partial responses were achieved by three dose-escalation patients, of whom one had hepatocellular carcinoma and two had cutaneous melanoma. The purpose of peripheral TCRbeta sequencing was to test whether ivuxolimab changed TCR sequence diversity and led to clonal T-cell expansion. The paper describes the monotherapy dose-escalation part (N of about 50 patients) of the phase I trial of ivuxolimab.

Patients with a history of autoimmune disease or receiving systemic immunosuppression were excluded from the trial. Peripheral blood for TCR sequencing was drawn from every dose cohort at baseline, at cycle 4 day 1 and at cycle 7 day 1. Samples were obtained from an open-label, multicenter, first-in-human phase I dose-escalation trial of ivuxolimab. Adults with locally advanced or metastatic melanoma, renal cell carcinoma, hepatocellular carcinoma or head and neck squamous cell carcinoma were enrolled in the trial. Before TCR sequencing, CD4+ and CD8+ T cells were separately sorted from peripheral blood. For sequencing of the TCRbeta CDR3 region, genomic DNA was extracted from the sorted cells. TCRbeta CDR3 regions were sequenced using the immunoSEQ Assay. The table was pulled from immuneACCESS by TCRdb, which kept in-frame rearrangements only. Such tables lose some clones; where checked, under half of the loss comes from unresolved V genes, and the rest has no known cause. This sample lists 40,000 to 60,000 clones; approximately 85% were detected once. The leading ten clones occupy less than 3.5% of the sample.

What the authors observed across the whole study: Clonal expansion of both CD4+ and CD8+ blood T cells was observed from baseline to week 6 at doses 0.1 to 3.0 mg/kg. After ivuxolimab, CD8+ T cells had more expanded clones than CD4+ T cells on average. Antigen specificity was not determined for the clonally expanded peripheral T cells. Partial responders in the 0.1-3.0 mg/kg groups had among the lowest normalized peripheral clonal expansion, especially among CD8+ T cells. Low levels of normalized T-cell clonal expansion were also shown by some nonresponding patients.

The sample in question was CD4+ or CD8+ T cells sorted from blood, obtained in a trial of the OX40 agonist ivuxolimab. The source of this sequence is an adult with an advanced solid tumor such as melanoma, head and neck, liver or kidney cancer.

The DNA is as follows: TGCGCCAGCAGCTCCCTTGCGGGGGGCACAGATACGCAGTATTTT. It encodes CASSSLAGGTDTQYF. The sequence joins TRBV5-1 to TRBJ2-3; 7 central bases correspond to TRBD2. From the cysteine up to the phenylalanine, the CDR3 has a length of 15 residues. Only the CDR3 DNA is retained, 45 bases long and in frame from the first base. According to the germline V gene, CDR1 reads SGHRS and CDR2 reads YFSETQ. Germline trimming amounts to 3 bases on V and 1 base on J, with 5 as the count of junction bases outside the gene matches.